This TCR beta chain appears in the sequencing data of a study of T-cell reconstitution after alpha-beta-depleted transplantation in children. Concerning this clonotype itself: What it binds is unknown.

As it was prepared, the TCRbeta library received unique molecular identifiers. TCRdb fed the PCR reads into MiXCR, producing one record per CDR3 protein. Of fewer than 550,000 distinct CDR3 sequences listed, roughly 17% are singletons. Study findings and constraints: Several patients had high TCRbeta diversity at day 60; it came from surviving recipient T cells and thymic progenitors. Once a year had passed after transplant, T-cell counts and diversity came mostly from newly produced T cells. It was reported that alpha-beta T cells came from several hundred expanded graft clones (about two months after transplant).

This CDR3 is built from 15 residues. The germline V gene has CDR1 LGHDT and CDR2 YNNKEL (reference sequence). Trimming removed 3 bases from V and 8 bases from J, with 18 bases in between. This receptor was identified in a boy under two years old who had a stem cell transplant for Wiskott-Aldrich syndrome, so the T cells may come from the graft donor. The genes are TRBV3-1 and TRBJ2-3; a weak D match, TRBD2 (6 bases). Source: PBMCs, mostly from graft donor cells, taken 360 days after TCRalphabeta/CD19-depleted stem cell transplant. CDR3 in amino acids: CASSQGLSSPSTQYF. CDR3 DNA sequence: TGTGCCAGCAGCCAGGGACTGTCTTCCCCTTCTACGCAGTATTTT.